The present TCR beta chain was sequenced within a study of early T cells in non-severe SARS-CoV-2 infection. Looking at the study overall: Whole-blood bulk RNA, unsorted, was sequenced, and chains were unpaired.

Between the trimmed V and J ends, which lost 2 bases and 5 bases, there was a span of 3 bases. CDR1 is DFQATT and CDR2 is SNEGSKA in the germline V gene (reference sequence). This CDR3 is 10 amino acids long. MiXCR, applied by TCRdb to the 5' RACE reads, yields one record per CDR3 protein. The table has 75,000 to 90,000 distinct CDR3 sequences, around 13% seen once; the top ten hold 0.95% to 1.3%. The chain uses TRBV20-1 and TRBJ2-5; D not resolved. The sample consisted of whole blood. The TCR sequence derives from an adult who was a healthcare worker with PCR-confirmed SARS-CoV-2 infection or an uninfected control (not recorded which). CDR3 sequence reads: CSARMETQYF. The CDR3 nucleotides read TGCAGTGCTAGAATGGAGACCCAGTACTTC.